A single count supports the clone carrying this T cell receptor (beta chain). This entry belongs to a study of blood T cell repertoires in COVID-19. Whole-study context: Sites in the United States, Italy and Spain provided acute and convalescent COVID-19 samples. From T cells, B-cell-depleted T cells, or PBMCs came the material, which was cDNA or gDNA.

Germline CDR1 is KGHSH and CDR2 is LQKENI. The CDR3 is 16 amino acids. The V segment lost 4 bases and the J segment 5 bases; nucleotides outside the gene matches: 14. Under the authors' procedure: The authors estimated nucleated cell counts from reference gene primer amplification. Data came from immunoSEQ multiplex PCR; TCRdb stores just in-frame clones and leaves some out. The V and J calls and clone size were taken over from that table, and D and trimming were inferred from the DNA. The data contain some 190,000 clones, less than 85% of them singletons. The chain has TRBV18 and TRBJ2-7; TRBD2 matches 7 bases. Sequencing was performed on peripheral blood. This sequence was found in a woman aged 45-60 years with acute or convalescent COVID-19. CDR3 amino acids: CASSQLGLVGVHEQYF. The DNA for the CDR3 is TGTGCCAGCTCACAACTCGGACTAGTCGGGGTCCACGAGCAGTACTTC.